Below, 26 T cell receptor beta chains from the same sample are listed, as sequenced in a study of blood T cell repertoires in COVID-19. Method: immunoSEQ multiplex PCR; TCRdb's copy keeps in-frame clones and lacks some. The profile shows about 360,000 clones, roughly 86% of them singletons. The sequencing sample was made of PBMCs or T cells enriched from blood (not recorded which). The receptors were gathered from a man aged 35 to 55 in a cohort exposed to, infected with or recovered from COVID-19 (not recorded which).

This clone was found once. The chain is built from TRBV7-8 and TRBJ1-4, with D possibly matching TRBD1 (5 bases). The V end lost 4 bases, the J end lost 0 bases, and 12 bases lay between the germline ends. Germline lookup yields CDR1 SGHVS and CDR2 FQNEAQ. This CDR3 is 16 amino acids long. The CDR3 coding sequence is TGTGCCAGCAGCTACACGACAGTTGCAACTAATGAAAAACTGTTTTTT. Amino acids: CASSYTTVATNEKLFF.

This clone showed up just once. The chain carries TRBV5-4 and TRBJ1-2; D gene ambiguous. The germline V and J ends were trimmed by 2 bases and 4 bases, with 15 bases remaining between them. The CDR3 consists of 15 residues. Per germline, CDR1 SGHNT and CDR2 YYREEE (reference sequence). This CDR3 is CASSFPGEGSYGYTF. Here the CDR3 DNA reads TGTGCCAGCAGCTTCCCCGGGGAGGGAAGCTATGGCTACACCTTC.

The CDR3: CSVEYRGNEQFF. CDR3 nucleotide sequence: TGCAGCGTTGAATACAGGGGCAATGAGCAGTTCTTC. The chain employs TRBV29-1 and TRBJ2-1, with 7 bases lining up with TRBD1. V lost 2 bases to trimming and J lost 6 bases; unmatched junction nucleotides: 1. CDR1 is SQVTM and CDR2 is ANQGSEA in the germline V gene. This CDR3 has 12 amino acids.

The genes are TRBV7-2 and TRBJ2-6; D not resolved. This CDR3 is built from 18 residues. Germline loops: CDR1 SGHTA, CDR2 FQGNSA. Between the trimmed V and J ends, which lost 1 base and 4 bases, there was a span of 17 bases. In DNA, the CDR3 is TGTGCCAGCAGCTTAGATTTCGTCCGGGTCGGCGGGGCCAACGTCCTGACTTTC. Translating gives CASSLDFVRVGGANVLTF.

The genes are TRBV11-2 and TRBJ2-1, with 11 bases lining up with TRBD2. With 5 bases clipped from V and 7 bases from J, the junction kept 7 bases outside the gene matches. The CDR3 covers 15 residues. Germline V CDR1 and CDR2: SGHAT, FQNNGV. CDR3 DNA: TGTGCCAGCAGCATAGCGGGAGGGGGGAGTAATGAGCAGTTCTTC. Protein: CASSIAGGGSNEQFF.

The chain joins TRBV25-1 to TRBJ2-1; D might be TRBD1 (5 bases). CDR1 is MGHDK, CDR2 SYGVNS, per germline. V lost 9 bases and J lost 5, with 14 bases in between. This CDR3 comprises 13 residues. CDR3 residues: CASSGQRNNEQFF. DNA for the CDR3: TGTGCCAGTTCAGGGCAGAGGAACAATGAGCAGTTCTTC.

The V and J genes are TRBV5-3 and TRBJ1-5, with 7 bases fitting TRBD1. TRBV5-3 qualifies as an ORF whose function is uncertain. Trimming removed 4 bases from V and 0 bases from J; junction bases left unmatched: 1. The CDR3 runs to 14 residues. CDR3 coding DNA: TGTGCCAGAAGCCGGGACAGTAGCAATCAGCCCCAGCATTTT. Translated: CARSRDSSNQPQHF.

V usage is TRBV12-3 or TRBV12-4 and J usage is TRBJ1-5, with a possible D match to TRBD1 (5 bases). Trimming pared 6 bases from V and 5 bases from J, leaving 11 bases between. The CDR3 covers 13 residues. This CDR3 reads CASREGWYQPQHF. As DNA, the CDR3 is TGTGCCAGCAGGGAGGGGTGGTATCAGCCCCAGCATTTT.

This chain joins TRBV15 and TRBJ1-6, with D unresolved. The germline V and J ends were trimmed by 0 bases and 9 bases, with 6 bases remaining between them. This CDR3 spans 13 amino acids. Germline CDR1 LNHNV, CDR2 YYDKDF (reference sequence). CDR3 residues: CATSREKSSPLHF. As DNA, the CDR3 is TGTGCCACCAGCAGAGAGAAGAGTTCACCCCTCCACTTT. Based on the CDR3 plus reference TRBV15 and TRBJ1-6, the full variable domain is DAMVIQNPRYQVTQFGKPVTLSCSQTLNHNVMYWYQQKSSQAPKLLFHYYDKDFNNEADTPDNFQSRRPNTSFCFLDIRSPGLGDTAMYLCATSREKSSPLHFGNGTRLTVT.

V usage is TRBV5-1 and J usage is TRBJ1-1, with TRBD1 as a possible D gene (5 bases). CDR3 length: 13 residues. Germline V gives CDR1 SGHRS, CDR2 YFSETQ. V was clipped by 4 bases and J by 4 bases, with 11 bases between them. The CDR3 is CASSRDFGTEAFF. The CDR3, as DNA: TGCGCCAGCAGCCGGGACTTCGGCACTGAAGCTTTCTTT.

The chain combines TRBV2 with TRBJ1-2; 7 bases are shared with TRBD1. The J segment lost 4 bases and the V segment lost 6 bases, leaving 11 bases of the junction unmatched. There are 15 residues in the CDR3. Germline CDR1 reads SNHLY; CDR2 reads FYNNEI. CDR3 sequence: CASSRTTGMGYGYTF. CDR3 DNA: TGTGCCAGCAGCCGAACGACAGGGATGGGCTATGGCTACACCTTC.

This chain connects TRBV6-5 to TRBJ2-1; D is perhaps TRBD2 (6 bases). Germline values: CDR1 MNHEY, CDR2 SVGAGI. The V and J ends lost 5 bases and 7 bases respectively, with 15 bases between them. The CDR3 is made up of 14 amino acids. The CDR3 DNA is TGTGCCAGCAGTCGGGGCGGGACGGGAAATGAGCAGTTCTTC. Its translation is CASSRGGTGNEQFF.

The chain carries TRBV7-3 and TRBJ1-5; 7 bases are shared with TRBD1. V shed 2 bases and J 7 bases; nucleotides not matched to a gene: 2. The CDR3 is 13 residues long. Germline CDR1 and CDR2: SGHTA and FQGTGA. CDR3 in DNA: TGTGCCAGCAGCTTAGACAGGGAACAGCCCCAGCATTTT. Protein: CASSLDREQPQHF.

The chain joins TRBV29-1 to TRBJ1-5; D is unclear. Germline CDR1 is SQVTM and CDR2 is ANQGSEA. Deletions cut 7 bases from V and 0 bases from J, with 7 bases between. The CDR3 covers 12 residues. The CDR3 nucleotides are TGCAGCGCCGGGAATAGCAATCAGCCCCAGCATTTT. This gives the protein CSAGNSNQPQHF. Drawing the rest from reference TRBV29-1 and TRBJ1-5, the complete variable domain is SAVISQKPSRDICQRGTSLTIQCQVDSQVTMMFWYRQQPGQSLTLIATANQGSEATYESGFVIDKFPISRPNLTFSTLTVSNMSPEDSSIYLCSAGNSNQPQHFGDGTRLSIL.

The gene calls are TRBV10-2 and TRBJ2-7; a possible D gene is TRBD1 (6 bases). Germline V gives CDR1 WSHSY, CDR2 SAAADI. The length of the CDR3 is 15 residues. Trimming left V 3 bases short and J 0 bases short, with 12 bases between. CDR3 in amino acids: CASSDGDNLSYEQYF. The DNA for the CDR3 is TGCGCCAGCAGTGACGGGGACAACCTCTCCTACGAGCAGTACTTC.

The CDR3 region is CASSGSPGTGDSPLHF. The CDR3, as DNA: TGTGCCAGCAGTGGGTCCCCCGGGACAGGGGATTCACCCCTCCACTTT. This chain uses TRBV25-1 with TRBJ1-6; 10 nucleotides align to TRBD1. CDR3 length equals 16 residues. From germline, CDR1 is MGHDK and CDR2 SYGVNS. J lost 8 bases, V lost 4 bases, and 8 bases had no gene match.

The CDR3, as DNA: TGTGCCAGCAGCTTAATGGGCAGTACTAGCACAGATACGCAGTATTTT. Protein product: CASSLMGSTSTDTQYF. The V and J genes are TRBV7-8 and TRBJ2-3; D gene unclear. From germline, CDR1 is SGHVS and CDR2 FQNEAQ. With 2 bases removed from V and 0 bases from J, the gap between germline ends came to 12 bases. CDR3 length equals 16 residues.

Note on this clone: The junction differs from germline at one of its ends, possibly a read error. The chain carries TRBV5-8 and TRBJ2-4, with 8 nucleotides matching TRBD1. Germline loops: CDR1 SGHTS, CDR2 YDEGEE. The CDR3 has 13 residues. The CDR3 sequence: CASSLNPWTGTGF. In nucleotides, the CDR3 is TGTGCCAGCAGCTTGAATCCATGGACAGGGACGGGTTTC.

V gene TRBV28 combines with J gene TRBJ2-7; 7 bases are shared with TRBD2. J lost 7 bases, V lost 7 bases, and 7 bases had no gene match. Germline CDR1 and CDR2: MDHEN and SYDVKM. The CDR3 contains 12 residues. DNA for the CDR3: TGTGCCAGCAAGGCGGGAGTGGGAGAGCAGTACTTC. It codes for CASKAGVGEQYF.

The chain uses TRBV12-3 or TRBV12-4 and TRBJ2-1, with 11 bases that match TRBD2. CDR3 length: 12 residues. With V trimmed by 1 base and J by 15 bases, 2 bases remained unmatched. The CDR3: CASSLVLAGVFF. For the CDR3, the DNA is TGTGCCAGCAGTTTAGTACTAGCGGGAGTGTTCTTC.

The chain couples TRBV19 to TRBJ1-6; TRBD1 aligns across 11 bases. CDR3 size: 19 residues. In germline, CDR1 is LNHDA, CDR2 SQIVND (reference sequence). The V gene end was trimmed by 4 bases and the J gene end by 0 bases; junction bases not matched to a gene: 8. The chain's CDR3 is CASSRRTGGASSYNSPLHF. As DNA, the CDR3 is TGTGCCAGTAGTAGGCGGACAGGGGGCGCGAGCTCCTATAATTCACCCCTCCACTTT.

The gene calls are TRBV7-9 and TRBJ2-3, with D possibly being TRBD1 (6 bases). The germline V gene has CDR1 SEHNR and CDR2 FQNEAQ (reference sequence). Trimming stripped 5 bases from V and 0 bases from J, with 12 bases between. This CDR3 has 15 residues. This CDR3 reads CASSPIGGSTDTQYF. Here the CDR3 DNA reads TGTGCCAGCAGCCCCATAGGGGGTAGCACAGATACGCAGTATTTT.

The genes are TRBV29-1 and TRBJ2-5; 8 bases match TRBD1. V lost 5 bases and J lost 5; bases outside the gene matches: 1. CDR3 length: 11 residues. Germline V gene data show CDR1 as SQVTM and CDR2 as ANQGSEA. The CDR3 nucleotides are TGCAGCGTTAGACAGGGGGAGACCCAGTACTTC. This gives the protein CSVRQGETQYF.

The chain uses TRBV7-3 and TRBJ1-1; perhaps TRBD1 as D (6 bases). The CDR3 has 13 amino acids. V was clipped by 6 bases and J by 0 bases, with 8 bases between them. Germline lookup yields CDR1 SGHTA and CDR2 FQGTGA. For the CDR3, the DNA is TGTGCCAGCAGAAGGACAGTGAACACTGAAGCTTTCTTT. Translation: CASRRTVNTEAFF.

The genes are TRBV4-2 and TRBJ2-2; TRBD2 agrees at 10 bases. CDR1 and CDR2 from the germline V gene are LGHNA and YNFKEQ. The CDR3 length is 18 residues. V was pared by 0 bases and J by 5 bases, with 9 bases of the junction left unmatched. CDR3 coding DNA: TGTGCCAGCAGCCAAGATAGGCTAGCGGGAGACCGGACCGGGGAGCTGTTTTTT. It codes for CASSQDRLAGDRTGELFF.

Comment on this clone: Other DNA sequences in the same sample also yield this CDR3. The chain is built from TRBV5-6 and TRBJ1-2, with D possibly TRBD1 on 5 matching bases. This CDR3 is built from 12 residues. V lost 4 bases and J 2 bases, leaving 6 bases between the germline ends. CDR1 SGHDT and CDR2 YYEEEE come from the germline V gene. The CDR3 loop reads CASSRQNYGYTF. For the CDR3, the DNA is TGTGCCAGCAGCAGACAGAACTATGGCTACACCTTC.